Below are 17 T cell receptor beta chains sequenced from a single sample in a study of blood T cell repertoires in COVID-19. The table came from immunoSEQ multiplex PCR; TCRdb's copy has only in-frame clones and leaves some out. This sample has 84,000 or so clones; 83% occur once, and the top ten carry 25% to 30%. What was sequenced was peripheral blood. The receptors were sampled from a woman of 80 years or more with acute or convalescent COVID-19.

The CDR3 DNA sequence: TGTGCCAGCAGCTTGAAAAGGACTAGCGGTTACAATGAGCAGTTCTTC. Its protein product is CASSLKRTSGYNEQFF. V gene TRBV5-8 combines with J gene TRBJ2-1, with 10 bases that match TRBD2. Germline V gene data show CDR1 as SGHTS and CDR2 as YDEGEE. Unmatched junction bases numbered 5, after V lost 1 base and J lost 4 bases. The CDR3 runs to 16 residues.

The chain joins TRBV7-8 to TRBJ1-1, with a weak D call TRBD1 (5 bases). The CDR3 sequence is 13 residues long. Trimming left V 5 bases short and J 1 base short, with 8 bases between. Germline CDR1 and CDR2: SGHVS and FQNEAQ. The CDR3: CASSPTGNTEAFF. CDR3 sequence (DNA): TGTGCCAGCAGCCCTACAGGGAACACTGAAGCTTTCTTT. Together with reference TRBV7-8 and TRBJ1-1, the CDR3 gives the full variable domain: GAGVSQSPRYKVAKRGQDVALRCDPISGHVSLFWYQQALGQGPEFLTYFQNEAQLDKSGLPSDRFFAERPEGSVSTLKIQRTQQEDSAVYLCASSPTGNTEAFFGQGTRLTVV.

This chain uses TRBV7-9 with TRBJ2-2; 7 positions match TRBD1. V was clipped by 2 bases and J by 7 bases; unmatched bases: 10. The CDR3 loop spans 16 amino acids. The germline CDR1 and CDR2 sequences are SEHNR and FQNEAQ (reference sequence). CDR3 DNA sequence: TGTGCCAGCAGCTTAAGGAAGGGGGCGCAAATCGGGGAGCTGTTTTTT. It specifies CASSLRKGAQIGELFF.

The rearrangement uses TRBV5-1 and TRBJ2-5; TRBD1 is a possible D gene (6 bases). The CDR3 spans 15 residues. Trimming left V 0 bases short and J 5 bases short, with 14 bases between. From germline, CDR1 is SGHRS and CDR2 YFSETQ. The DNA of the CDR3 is TGCGCCAGCAGCTTGGGCGGATCTAGGGGGGAGACCCAGTACTTC. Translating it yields CASSLGGSRGETQYF.

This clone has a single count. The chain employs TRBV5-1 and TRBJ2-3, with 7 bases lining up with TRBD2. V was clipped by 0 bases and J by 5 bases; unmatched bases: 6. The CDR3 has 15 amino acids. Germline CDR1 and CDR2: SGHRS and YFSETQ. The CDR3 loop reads CASSLDLAGVDTQYF. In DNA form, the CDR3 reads TGCGCCAGCAGCTTGGATCTCGCGGGGGTAGATACGCAGTATTTT.

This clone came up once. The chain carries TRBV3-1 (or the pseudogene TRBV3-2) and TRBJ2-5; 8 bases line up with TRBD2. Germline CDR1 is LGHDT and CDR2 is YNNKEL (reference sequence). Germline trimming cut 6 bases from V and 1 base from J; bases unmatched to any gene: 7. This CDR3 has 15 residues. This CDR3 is CASRALSGVQETQYF. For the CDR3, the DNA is TGTGCCAGCAGAGCCCTTAGCGGGGTCCAAGAGACCCAGTACTTC.

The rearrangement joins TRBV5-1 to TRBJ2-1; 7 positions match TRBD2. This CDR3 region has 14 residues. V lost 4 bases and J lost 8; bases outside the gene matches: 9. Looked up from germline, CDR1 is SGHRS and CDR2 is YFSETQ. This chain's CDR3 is CASSGGREDDEQFF. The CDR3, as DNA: TGCGCCAGCAGCGGGGGACGGGAGGACGATGAGCAGTTCTTC.

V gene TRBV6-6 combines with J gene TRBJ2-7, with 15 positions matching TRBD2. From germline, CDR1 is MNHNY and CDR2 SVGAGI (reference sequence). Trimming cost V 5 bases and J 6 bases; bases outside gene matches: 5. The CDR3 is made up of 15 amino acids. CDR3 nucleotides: TGTGCCAGCAGTCGCGGACTAGCGGGGGGGATCGAGCAGTACTTC. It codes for CASSRGLAGGIEQYF.

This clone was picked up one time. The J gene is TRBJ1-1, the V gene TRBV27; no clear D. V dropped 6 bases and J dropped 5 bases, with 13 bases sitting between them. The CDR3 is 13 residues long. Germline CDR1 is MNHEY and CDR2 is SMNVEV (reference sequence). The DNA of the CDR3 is TGTGCCAGCAGACCAGCCTCGAGGACTGAAGCTTTCTTT. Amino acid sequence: CASRPASRTEAFF.

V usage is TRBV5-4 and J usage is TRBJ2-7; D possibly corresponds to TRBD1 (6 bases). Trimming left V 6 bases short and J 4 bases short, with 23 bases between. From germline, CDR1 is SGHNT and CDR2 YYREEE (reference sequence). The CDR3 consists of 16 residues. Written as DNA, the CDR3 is TGTGCCAGCACCCCTTGGGGGCAGGGGAAACCTTACGAGCAGTACTTC. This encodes CASTPWGQGKPYEQYF. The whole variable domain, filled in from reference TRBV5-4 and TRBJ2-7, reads ETGVTQSPTHLIKTRGQQVTLRCSSQSGHNTVSWYQQALGQGPQFIFQYYREEENGRGNFPPRFSGLQFPNYSSELNVNALELDDSALYLCASTPWGQGKPYEQYFGPGTRLTVT.

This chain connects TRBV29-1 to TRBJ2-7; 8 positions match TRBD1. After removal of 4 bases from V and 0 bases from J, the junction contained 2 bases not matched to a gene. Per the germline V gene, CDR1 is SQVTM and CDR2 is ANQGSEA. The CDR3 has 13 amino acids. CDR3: CSVGGQGSYEQYF. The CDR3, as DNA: TGCAGCGTTGGCGGACAGGGCTCCTACGAGCAGTACTTC.

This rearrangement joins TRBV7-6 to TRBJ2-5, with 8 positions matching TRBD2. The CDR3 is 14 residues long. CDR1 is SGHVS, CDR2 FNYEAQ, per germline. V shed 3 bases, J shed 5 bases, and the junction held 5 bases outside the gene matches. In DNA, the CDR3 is TGTGCCAGCAGCTTCGCATCGGGAGGGGAGACCCAGTACTTC. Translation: CASSFASGGETQYF. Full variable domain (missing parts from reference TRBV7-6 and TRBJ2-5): GAGVSQSPRYKVTKRGQDVALRCDPISGHVSLYWYRQALGQGPEFLTYFNYEAQQDKSGLPNDRFSAERPEGSISTLTIQRTEQRDSAMYRCASSFASGGETQYFGPGTRLLVL.

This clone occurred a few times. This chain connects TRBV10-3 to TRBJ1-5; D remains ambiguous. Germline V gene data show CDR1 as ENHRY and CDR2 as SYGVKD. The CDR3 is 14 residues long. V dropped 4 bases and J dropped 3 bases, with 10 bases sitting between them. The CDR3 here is CAISVERDNQPQHF. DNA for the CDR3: TGTGCCATCAGTGTCGAAAGAGACAATCAGCCCCAGCATTTT.

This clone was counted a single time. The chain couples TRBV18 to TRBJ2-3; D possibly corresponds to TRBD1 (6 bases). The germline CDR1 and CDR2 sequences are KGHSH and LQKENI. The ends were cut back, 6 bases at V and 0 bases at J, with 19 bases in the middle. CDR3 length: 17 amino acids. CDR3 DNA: TGTGCCAGCTCCCTGGGTGGGGGCAGCTCTAGCACAGATACGCAGTATTTT. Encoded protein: CASSLGGGSSSTDTQYF.

CDR3 nucleotide sequence: TGTGCCAGCAGCAGCCGGACTAGCGGGAACGTTACCGCCTACGAGCAGTACTTC. It yields the protein CASSSRTSGNVTAYEQYF. V and J are TRBV21-1 and TRBJ2-7; the table's D gene call, TRBD2, was not cross checked with the DNA. TRBV21-1 is a pseudogene locus. This CDR3 contains 18 residues.

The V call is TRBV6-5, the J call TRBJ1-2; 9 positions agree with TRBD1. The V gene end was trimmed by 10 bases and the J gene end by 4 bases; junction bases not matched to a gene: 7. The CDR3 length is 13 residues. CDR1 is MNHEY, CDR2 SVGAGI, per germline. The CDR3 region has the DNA TGTGCCACGGGACAGGGACGCTCCTATGGCTACACCTTC. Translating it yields CATGQGRSYGYTF.

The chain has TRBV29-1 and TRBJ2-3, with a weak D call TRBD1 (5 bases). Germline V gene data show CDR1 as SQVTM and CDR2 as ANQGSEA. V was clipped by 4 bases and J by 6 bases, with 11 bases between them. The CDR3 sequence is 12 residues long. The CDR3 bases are TGCAGCGTTGTAGGCGCAGGGGATACGCAGTATTTT. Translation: CSVVGAGDTQYF.